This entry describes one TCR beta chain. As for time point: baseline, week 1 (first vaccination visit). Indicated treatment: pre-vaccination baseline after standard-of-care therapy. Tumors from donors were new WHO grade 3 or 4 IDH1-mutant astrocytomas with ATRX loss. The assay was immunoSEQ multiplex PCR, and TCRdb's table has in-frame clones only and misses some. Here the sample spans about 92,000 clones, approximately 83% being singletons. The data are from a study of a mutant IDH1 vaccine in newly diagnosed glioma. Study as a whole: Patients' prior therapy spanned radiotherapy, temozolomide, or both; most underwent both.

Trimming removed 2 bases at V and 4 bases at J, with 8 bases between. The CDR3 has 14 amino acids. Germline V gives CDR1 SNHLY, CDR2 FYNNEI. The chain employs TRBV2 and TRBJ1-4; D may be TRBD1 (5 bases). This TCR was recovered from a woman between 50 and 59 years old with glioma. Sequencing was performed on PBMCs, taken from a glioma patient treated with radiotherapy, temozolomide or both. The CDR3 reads CASSETGLNEKLFF. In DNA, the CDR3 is TGTGCCAGCAGTGAAACAGGCCTTAATGAAAAACTGTTTTTT.